These 26 T cell receptor beta chains share one sample of origin, sequenced in a study of T cell repertoires in cytomegalovirus infection. TCRdb processed the reads anew with MiXCR; each CDR3 protein has one entry. The table shows some 97,000 distinct CDR3 sequences, with 20% to 30% occurring only once. The specimen was CD8+ T cells from PBMCs. These receptors all come from a human donor in good health (CMV status not recorded). Some clones in this sample may be carry-over from other donors' samples.

This chain joins TRBV5-6 and TRBJ1-6; D is uncertain. Trimming removed 4 bases at V and 8 bases at J, with 16 bases between. Germline CDR1 reads SGHDT; CDR2 reads YYEEEE. CDR3 length equals 15 residues. As DNA, the CDR3 is TGTGCCAGCAGCCTGCCTGGGCCATTGGATTCACCCCTCCACTTT. Amino acids: CASSLPGPLDSPLHF.

The rearrangement uses TRBV11-2 and TRBJ2-3; TRBD2 matches 10 bases. This CDR3 region has 18 residues. Germline CDR1 and CDR2: SGHAT and FQNNGV. Trimming cost V 3 bases and J 5 bases; bases outside gene matches: 14. The CDR3 DNA follows: TGTGCCAGCAGCTTGCGGCCCCTTCTAGCGGGAGCTGAAGATACGCAGTATTTT. As protein: CASSLRPLLAGAEDTQYF.

This clonotype came up many times. This chain connects TRBV4-2 to TRBJ2-1; D is perhaps TRBD1 (6 bases). Trimming stripped 3 bases from V and 1 base from J, with 16 bases between. Germline lookup yields CDR1 LGHNA and CDR2 YNFKEQ. The CDR3 consists of 17 residues. The CDR3 region has the DNA TGTGCCAGCAGCCAGTACAGGGCGCAGGGGTCCTACAATGAGCAGTTCTTC. This codes for CASSQYRAQGSYNEQFF.

The V and J genes are TRBV25-1 and TRBJ1-1; no firm D call. Trimming left V 6 bases short and J 6 bases short, with 8 bases between. This CDR3 is 11 amino acids long. The germline CDR1 and CDR2 sequences are MGHDK and SYGVNS. DNA for the CDR3: TGTGCCAGCAGGGACTCGGCTGAAGCTTTCTTT. Translating it yields CASRDSAEAFF.

This chain uses TRBV6-2 or TRBV6-3 with TRBJ2-7; D not certain. The CDR3 has 15 residues. Looked up from germline, CDR1 is MNHEY and CDR2 is SVGEGT. V lost 3 bases and J 2 bases, leaving 14 bases between the germline ends. The CDR3 DNA follows: TGTGCCAGCAGTTATAGGGTCACGGACCCCTACGAGCAGTACTTC. This translates into CASSYRVTDPYEQYF.

As for this clonotype: An end of the junction differs from the germline gene, which may be a read error. The rearrangement joins TRBV28 to TRBJ2-2; D not resolved. The CDR3 length is 15 residues. Germline V gene data show CDR1 as MDHEN and CDR2 as SYDVKM. The chain's CDR3 is CASGLGVGNTGELFF. In DNA, the CDR3 is TGTGCCAGCGGTTTAGGCGTGGGGAACACCGGGGAGCTGTTTTTT.

This clonotype has more than one count but fewer than ten. This sequence joins TRBV6-6 and TRBJ2-5, with D perhaps assigned TRBD1 or TRBD2 (5 bases each). This CDR3 comprises 14 residues. Between the trimmed V and J ends, which lost 2 bases and 4 bases, there was a span of 11 bases. Germline V gene lookup returns CDR1 MNHNY and CDR2 SVGAGI (reference sequence). CDR3 residues: CASSYGGWTETQYF. The CDR3 DNA follows: TGTGCCAGCAGTTACGGGGGATGGACAGAGACCCAGTACTTC.

The CDR3 nucleotides are TGTGCCAGTAGTATTATCACGAGCTCCTATGGCTACACCTTC. As protein: CASSIITSSYGYTF. The rearrangement uses TRBV19 and TRBJ1-2, with D uncertain. The CDR3 covers 14 residues. Germline CDR1 reads LNHDA; CDR2 reads SQIVND (reference sequence). Trimming shortened V by 3 bases and J by 4 bases, and 12 bases separated the two germline ends.

The rearrangement uses TRBV24-1 and TRBJ2-1, with TRBD1 matching over 9 bases. The length of the CDR3 is 16 residues. The germline V gene has CDR1 KGHDR and CDR2 SFDVKD. The V and J ends lost 4 bases and 6 bases, in that order; junction bases with no gene match: 9. CDR3 region: CATSDPGTGSGNEQFF. CDR3 DNA: TGTGCCACCAGTGACCCTGGGACAGGGTCGGGCAATGAGCAGTTCTTC.

This clonotype occurred a few times. This chain links TRBV12-3 or TRBV12-4 with TRBJ2-3; maybe TRBD1 (6 bases). There are 11 residues in the CDR3. Between the trimmed V and J ends, which lost 6 bases and 10 bases, there was a span of 11 bases. CDR3 DNA sequence: TGTGCCAGCAGCCCCCCAGGGGCGCAGTATTTT. Translating gives CASSPPGAQYF.

The chain couples TRBV30 to TRBJ2-7; 8 nucleotides line up with TRBD1. CDR1 is GTSNPN, CDR2 SVGIG, per germline (reference sequence). The length of the CDR3 is 14 residues. With 0 bases clipped from V and 3 bases from J, the junction kept 4 bases outside the gene matches. CDR3 residues: CAWSVQGGDYEQYF. The DNA of the CDR3 is TGTGCCTGGAGTGTACAGGGGGGAGACTACGAGCAGTACTTC.

This clonotype was counted between two and nine times. The chain uses TRBV6-6 and TRBJ2-2, with 10 bases fitting TRBD1. This CDR3 is built from 13 residues. V lost 5 bases and J lost 6; bases outside the gene matches: 0. Germline CDR1 reads MNHNY; CDR2 reads SVGAGI (reference sequence). This chain's CDR3 is CASSGQGAGELFF. The DNA of the CDR3 is TGTGCCAGCAGTGGACAGGGGGCCGGGGAGCTGTTTTTT.

This clonotype was detected ten times or more. The genes are TRBV7-8 and TRBJ2-7, with D possibly being TRBD1 or TRBD2 (5 bases each). This CDR3 region has 13 residues. From germline, CDR1 is SGHVS and CDR2 FQNEAQ. Trimming shortened V by 7 bases and J by 10 bases, and 20 bases separated the two germline ends. The CDR3 coding sequence is TGTGCCAGCATCCCTAACGAGGGACCTCAACAGTACTTC. Its protein is CASIPNEGPQQYF. Full variable domain (outside the CDR3, taken from reference TRBV7-8 and TRBJ2-7): GAGVSQSPRYKVAKRGQDVALRCDPISGHVSLFWYQQALGQGPEFLTYFQNEAQLDKSGLPSDRFFAERPEGSVSTLKIQRTQQEDSAVYLCASIPNEGPQQYFGPGTRLTVT.

Of note for this clonotype: A read error may produce the germline difference seen at one junction end. The genes are TRBV10-3 and TRBJ1-6; D possibly corresponds to TRBD1 (5 bases). CDR1 is ENHRY, CDR2 SYGVKD, per germline. The CDR3 has 15 residues. The CDR3 spells CAIGESEGTISPLHF. CDR3 nucleotide sequence: TGTGCCATCGGTGAGTCAGAAGGGACTATTTCACCCCTCCACTTT.

There are a few counts of this clonotype. At one end the junction does not follow the germline gene, possibly because of a read error. The chain recombines TRBV7-6 with TRBJ2-1; D is perhaps TRBD1 (6 bases). CDR1 and CDR2 (germline): SGHVS, FNYEAQ. This CDR3 comprises 15 residues. This CDR3 is CASSQGPSRDNEQFF. CDR3 bases: TGTGCTAGCAGTCAGGGGCCTTCGAGGGATAATGAGCAGTTCTTC.

A few counts support this clonotype. The V and J genes are TRBV7-9 and TRBJ2-3; possibly TRBD2 for D (6 bases). This CDR3 has 16 amino acids. Germline CDR1 SEHNR, CDR2 FQNEAQ (reference sequence). V lost 2 bases, J lost 1 base, and 13 bases lay in between. CDR3 sequence: CASSLIASSGTDTQYF. The DNA of the CDR3 is TGTGCCAGCAGCTTAATTGCGTCTAGCGGCACAGATACGCAGTATTTT.

V usage is TRBV9 and J usage is TRBJ2-3, with 7 bases that match TRBD1. The CDR3 loop spans 15 amino acids. The J segment lost 2 bases and the V segment lost 3 bases, leaving 6 bases of the junction unmatched. CDR1 and CDR2 (germline): SGDLS, YYNGEE. CDR3 DNA: TGTGCCAGCAGCGCCGGACAGGTTCTCACAGATACGCAGTATTTT. This translates into CASSAGQVLTDTQYF.

The chain has TRBV29-1 and TRBJ2-1; D unresolved. Between the trimmed V and J ends, which lost 2 bases and 0 bases, there was a span of 11 bases. The CDR3 loop spans 15 amino acids. Germline CDR1 is SQVTM and CDR2 is ANQGSEA. CDR3 residues: CSVETLGNSYNEQFF. Written as DNA, the CDR3 is TGCAGCGTTGAAACCTTGGGAAACTCCTACAATGAGCAGTTCTTC.

In its sample, this clonotype was seen a few times. This chain joins TRBV27 and TRBJ2-1; D tentatively fits TRBD1 or TRBD2 (5 bases each). V lost 9 bases to trimming and J lost 6 bases, with 12 bases between them. The germline gives CDR1 MNHEY, CDR2 SMNVEV (reference sequence). The CDR3 has 12 amino acids. In nucleotides, the CDR3 is TGTGCCAGTAGGGACGGGACCAATGAGCAGTTCTTC. This codes for CASRDGTNEQFF.

V and J are TRBV27 and TRBJ1-1, with D uncertain. V lost 0 bases and J lost 5, with 7 bases in between. CDR3 length equals 13 residues. The V gene's germline CDR1 is MNHEY and CDR2 SMNVEV (reference sequence). The DNA for the CDR3 is TGTGCCAGCAGTTTATCGAGCTGGACTGAAGCTTTCTTT. This gives the protein CASSLSSWTEAFF.

The table lists this clonotype with many counts. V gene TRBV29-1 combines with J gene TRBJ2-5, with 10 bases that match TRBD2. Germline CDR1 reads SQVTM; CDR2 reads ANQGSEA. V dropped 3 bases and J dropped 1; count of bases not matched to a gene: 2. The length of the CDR3 is 14 residues. CDR3 DNA: TGCAGCGTTGAGTGGACTAGCGGCCAAGAGACCCAGTACTTC. Amino acids: CSVEWTSGQETQYF.

The CDR3 coding sequence is TGTGCCAGCAGCTTAGGGCGAACTAGCGGGAGATCTTCCTACAATGAGCAGTTCTTC. It encodes CASSLGRTSGRSSYNEQFF. The J gene is TRBJ2-1, the V gene TRBV7-8, with 11 positions matching TRBD2. The length of the CDR3 is 19 residues. J was trimmed by 1 base and V by 1 base; bases with no gene match: 9. The V gene's germline CDR1 is SGHVS and CDR2 FQNEAQ.

This clonotype came up a few times. The rearrangement joins TRBV28 to TRBJ1-1, with a tentative D call TRBD1 (6 bases). The V and J ends lost 5 bases and 4 bases respectively, with 17 bases between them. Germline V gives CDR1 MDHEN, CDR2 SYDVKM. CDR3 length equals 15 residues. The CDR3 DNA is TGTGCCAGCAGTACCCCCATACAGGGTTTCACTGAAGCTTTCTTT. It translates to CASSTPIQGFTEAFF.

This chain uses TRBV7-6 with TRBJ2-5; D perhaps matches TRBD2 (6 bases). Trimming shortened V by 6 bases and J by 2 bases, and 13 bases separated the two germline ends. The CDR3 runs 14 residues. Germline V CDR1 and CDR2: SGHVS, FNYEAQ. The CDR3 reads CASSYGEEQETQYF. DNA for the CDR3: TGTGCCAGCAGTTACGGGGAGGAGCAAGAGACCCAGTACTTC.

This clonotype was found a few times. This chain uses TRBV7-9 with TRBJ2-7; D is unclear. Germline CDR1 and CDR2: SEHNR and FQNEAQ (reference sequence). V was clipped by 10 bases and J by 2 bases, with 12 bases between them. The CDR3 is made up of 12 amino acids. Here the CDR3 reads CATQDGPYEQYF. The CDR3 DNA follows: TGTGCCACCCAGGACGGGCCCTACGAGCAGTACTTC.

In its sample, this clonotype was seen many times. CDR3 coding DNA: TGTGCCAGCAGCTTAAATCCGGGTGGTGAAAAACTGTTTTTT. It is translated as CASSLNPGGEKLFF. The chain uses TRBV7-8 and TRBJ1-4; D is unresolved. The CDR3 sequence is 14 residues long. V dropped 2 bases and J dropped 7 bases, with 11 bases sitting between them. The germline CDR1 and CDR2 sequences are SGHVS and FQNEAQ. The full variable domain, its missing parts supplied by reference TRBV7-8 and TRBJ1-4, is GAGVSQSPRYKVAKRGQDVALRCDPISGHVSLFWYQQALGQGPEFLTYFQNEAQLDKSGLPSDRFFAERPEGSVSTLKIQRTQQEDSAVYLCASSLNPGGEKLFFGSGTQLSVL.